The present T cell receptor beta chain was sequenced within a study of cytotoxic CD8 clonotypes in ibrutinib-treated CLL. The length of the CDR3 is 15 residues. Germline V gene lookup returns CDR1 LNHDA and CDR2 SQIVND (reference sequence). V shed 4 bases and J shed 6 bases, with 16 bases lying between them. There are a few counts of this clone. Using immunoSEQ multiplex PCR, the repertoire was profiled, and TCRdb retains in-frame clones only, with some absent. The sample has tens of thousands of clones; 60% to 80% are singletons. The clonotype comes from a human donor with chronic lymphocytic leukemia. Specimen: PBMCs, collected before ibrutinib treatment. The rearrangement joins TRBV19 to TRBJ2-1; maybe TRBD2 (6 bases). In DNA, the CDR3 is TGTGCCAGTAGTACAGCCACTAGCCCTAGCAATGAGCAGTTCTTC. This sequence encodes CASSTATSPSNEQFF.